Following are 31 T cell receptor beta chains from one sample sequenced in a study of Ad26.COV2.S vaccination and SARS-CoV-2 variants (dated by TCRdb to the early 2020s). This specimen's time point label, interpreted: individuals recovered from natural SARS-CoV-2 infection. Library method: the immunoSEQ multiplex PCR assay. Drawn from immuneACCESS, this table holds only the in-frame rearrangements with V and J called that TCRdb kept. Clones are partly lost; checked studies trace under half to an unresolved V gene and leave the rest unexplained. In all, the sample holds roughly 180,000 clones, and 87% of those were seen once. Around 6.1% of the sample lies in the top ten. Sequenced material: peripheral blood, taken after recovery from COVID-19. Receptor source: a human donor who had recovered from COVID-19.

The genes are TRBV19 and TRBJ1-2, with 9 positions matching TRBD1. There are 14 residues in the CDR3. The J segment lost 2 bases and the V segment lost 8 bases, leaving 6 bases of the junction unmatched. Germline V gene lookup returns CDR1 LNHDA and CDR2 SQIVND (reference sequence). Here the CDR3 DNA reads TGTGCCAGTGCTTACAGGGGGCAAAACTATGGCTACACCTTC. Its protein is CASAYRGQNYGYTF.

This clone was detected a few times. The CDR3 region has the DNA TGTGCCAGCAGCTCCCAAGGGGGCTACACTGAAGCTTTCTTT. Translation gives CASSSQGGYTEAFF. The chain couples TRBV7-2 to TRBJ1-1; TRBD1 matches at 7 bases. V trimming: 4 bases; J trimming: 3 bases; junction bases outside the gene matches: 5. This CDR3 is 14 amino acids long. The germline gives CDR1 SGHTA, CDR2 FQGNSA. Using reference TRBV7-2 and TRBJ1-1 for the parts outside the CDR3, the full variable domain is GAGVSQSPSNKVTEKGKDVELRCDPISGHTALYWYRQSLGQGLEFLIYFQGNSAPDKSGLPSDRFSAERTGGSVSTLTIQRTQQEDSAVYLCASSSQGGYTEAFFGQGTRLTVV.

V and J are TRBV18 and TRBJ1-1; D gene ambiguous. The CDR3 contains 15 residues. Germline-derived CDR1 and CDR2 are KGHSH and LQKENI. Trimming shortened V by 0 bases and J by 5 bases, and 13 bases separated the two germline ends. CDR3 DNA sequence: TGTGCCAGCTCACCACCGATGAGCCAGATTACTGAAGCTTTCTTT. Its translation is CASSPPMSQITEAFF.

This clone has just a few counts. V gene TRBV19 combines with J gene TRBJ1-1; D ambiguous. V shed 4 bases and J shed 2 bases, with 14 bases lying between them. Germline CDR1 is LNHDA and CDR2 is SQIVND (reference sequence). This CDR3 is built from 15 residues. This CDR3 reads CASSNPGRGNTEAFF. In DNA, the CDR3 is TGTGCCAGTAGTAACCCCGGACGGGGAAACACTGAAGCTTTCTTT.

This rearrangement joins TRBV7-3 to TRBJ2-2; 8 nucleotides agree with TRBD1. This CDR3 comprises 15 residues. CDR1 is SGHTA and CDR2 is FQGTGA in the germline V gene. The V and J ends lost 0 bases and 7 bases, in that order; junction bases with no gene match: 4. The CDR3 here is CASSLTSGGSGELFF. Here the CDR3 DNA reads TGTGCCAGCAGCTTAACTTCAGGGGGCAGCGGGGAGCTGTTTTTT.

J is TRBJ1-4 and V is TRBV6-1; D is ambiguous. V was clipped by 1 base and J by 8 bases, with 8 bases between them. The length of the CDR3 is 13 residues. CDR1 is MNHNS, CDR2 SASEGT, per germline. CDR3 nucleotides: TGTGCCAGCAGTGAAGGGCAGAGGGAAAAACTGTTTTTT. Its protein is CASSEGQREKLFF.

V and J are TRBV6-2 or TRBV6-3 and TRBJ2-7; TRBD2 matches at 7 bases. This CDR3 has 14 amino acids. The J segment lost 0 bases and the V segment lost 5 bases, leaving 4 bases of the junction unmatched. The germline gives CDR1 MNHEY, CDR2 SVGEGT. CDR3 nucleotides: TGTGCCAGCAGTAGCGGGGACGCCTCCTACGAGCAGTACTTC. It is translated as CASSSGDASYEQYF.

This clone was picked up one time. This chain links TRBV11-3 with TRBJ2-2, with D maybe TRBD1 (6 bases). Deletions cut 5 bases from V and 1 base from J, with 8 bases between. CDR1 SGHNT and CDR2 YENEEA come from the germline V gene. The CDR3 is 14 amino acids. CDR3 residues: CASSPQGNTGELFF. DNA for the CDR3: TGTGCCAGCAGCCCACAGGGGAACACCGGGGAGCTGTTTTTT.

The V gene is TRBV5-4, the J gene TRBJ2-7; 10 positions agree with TRBD2. CDR3 length: 15 residues. Germline CDR1 and CDR2: SGHNT and YYREEE (reference sequence). The V gene end was trimmed by 5 bases and the J gene end by 2 bases; junction bases not matched to a gene: 7. The CDR3, as DNA: TGTGCCAGCAGAGCGGGAGGGGGGCAGACCTACGAGCAGTACTTC. Its translation: CASRAGGGQTYEQYF.

Worth noting for this clone: Other nucleotide sequences in the sample specify the same CDR3. The chain couples TRBV6-5 to TRBJ1-6, with a tentative D call TRBD1 (5 bases). The germline V and J ends were trimmed by 0 bases and 7 bases, with 10 bases remaining between them. This CDR3 spans 15 amino acids. CDR1 is MNHEY, CDR2 SVGAGI, per germline. CDR3 sequence (DNA): TGTGCCAGCAGTTACTCGAGGGGAGGGAATTCACCCCTCCACTTT. Translating gives CASSYSRGGNSPLHF.

This sequence joins TRBV14 and TRBJ2-1; no reliable D call. V lost 3 bases and J 8 bases, leaving 5 bases between the germline ends. The germline V gene has CDR1 SGHDN and CDR2 FVKESK. CDR3 length: 11 residues. CDR3 DNA: TGTGCCAGCAGCCACGGCCATGAGCAGTTCTTC. This encodes CASSHGHEQFF.

The genes are TRBV29-1 and TRBJ2-1; 7 bases match TRBD1. CDR3 length: 18 residues. After removal of 7 bases from V and 0 bases from J, the junction contained 18 bases not matched to a gene. From germline, CDR1 is SQVTM and CDR2 ANQGSEA. Written as DNA, the CDR3 is TGCAGCGCGGAGTTGCTTTTCTCGGGACAGAGCTCCTACAATGAGCAGTTCTTC. It translates to CSAELLFSGQSSYNEQFF.

The chain is built from TRBV28 and TRBJ1-5; D may be TRBD1 (6 bases). This CDR3 contains 17 residues. Germline assignment: CDR1 MDHEN and CDR2 SYDVKM. V was trimmed by 5 bases and J by 0 bases, leaving 17 bases between them. The chain's CDR3 is CASSTRTDTISNQPQHF. As DNA, the CDR3 is TGTGCCAGCAGTACACGGACAGATACTATTAGCAATCAGCCCCAGCATTTT.

The chain recombines TRBV5-1 with TRBJ2-5, with 8 bases that match TRBD2. With 4 bases clipped from V and 2 bases from J, the junction kept 13 bases outside the gene matches. From germline, CDR1 is SGHRS and CDR2 YFSETQ. The CDR3 contains 17 residues. The CDR3: CASSLGWSGGSQETQYF. Here the CDR3 DNA reads TGCGCCAGCAGCCTTGGTTGGAGCGGGGGTTCTCAAGAGACCCAGTACTTC.

The rearrangement joins TRBV4-1 to TRBJ1-1; D might be TRBD1 (6 bases). Trimming cost V 2 bases and J 1 base, with 8 bases left between them. This CDR3 is built from 14 residues. Germline V gene lookup returns CDR1 MGHRA and CDR2 YSYEKL. CDR3 bases: TGCGCCAGCAGCCAACACAGGGCGAACACTGAAGCTTTCTTT. Translating gives CASSQHRANTEAFF.

This clone is a singleton in its sample. This sequence joins TRBV7-8 and TRBJ2-3, with D perhaps matching TRBD2 (6 bases). The CDR3 sequence is 14 residues long. V was cut by 3 bases and J by 2 bases, with 9 bases left in between. Germline V CDR1 and CDR2: SGHVS, FQNEAQ. CDR3 in amino acids: CASSFLAPTDTQYF. The CDR3 coding sequence is TGTGCCAGCAGCTTTCTAGCGCCCACAGATACGCAGTATTTT.

The chain employs TRBV3-1 (or the pseudogene TRBV3-2) and TRBJ1-6, with D possibly matching TRBD1 (5 bases). The germline V gene has CDR1 LGHDT and CDR2 YNNKEL (reference sequence). Trimming shortened V by 3 bases and J by 5 bases, and 8 bases separated the two germline ends. This CDR3 is 14 amino acids long. This CDR3 is CASSQDTNNSPLHF. The CDR3 nucleotides are TGTGCCAGCAGCCAGGACACCAATAATTCACCCCTCCACTTT.

The chain couples TRBV5-6 to TRBJ1-5; D gene uncertain. The ends were cut back, 3 bases at V and 6 bases at J, with 10 bases in the middle. CDR1 and CDR2 from the germline V gene are SGHDT and YYEEEE. This CDR3 comprises 13 residues. CDR3 in DNA: TGTGCCAGCAGCTCGTCCGGATCTCAGCCCCAGCATTTT. Its protein is CASSSSGSQPQHF.

The chain couples TRBV18 to TRBJ1-1; 10 nucleotides line up with TRBD1. The CDR3 covers 15 residues. The V gene's germline CDR1 is KGHSH and CDR2 LQKENI. V was pared by 2 bases and J by 3 bases, with 3 bases of the junction left unmatched. In DNA form, the CDR3 reads TGTGCCAGCTCACCAGCCGGGACAGGGGACACTGAAGCTTTCTTT. This gives the protein CASSPAGTGDTEAFF.

The gene calls are TRBV4-1 and TRBJ2-3; 10 nucleotides match TRBD2. V was pared by 1 base and J by 2 bases, with 3 bases of the junction left unmatched. Germline V gene sequence: CDR1 MGHRA, CDR2 YSYEKL. The CDR3 is made up of 16 amino acids. The CDR3 DNA follows: TGCGCCAGCAGCCAAGCGAGCGGGAGGGCCACAGATACGCAGTATTTT. Translating it yields CASSQASGRATDTQYF.

The chain links TRBV3-1 (or the pseudogene TRBV3-2) to TRBJ2-1; 10 bases align to TRBD2. V lost 0 bases to trimming and J lost 3 bases; unmatched junction nucleotides: 2. This CDR3 has 16 amino acids. Germline CDR1 LGHDT, CDR2 YNNKEL (reference sequence). The CDR3 nucleotides are TGTGCCAGCAGCCAAGAAGGACTAGCGGTCTACAATGAGCAGTTCTTC. Translation gives CASSQEGLAVYNEQFF.

This clone was seen just once. The chain uses TRBV3-1 (or the pseudogene TRBV3-2) and TRBJ2-2; 8 bases fit TRBD2. CDR1 and CDR2 (germline): LGHDT, YNNKEL (reference sequence). The V and J ends lost 6 bases and 3 bases, in that order; junction bases with no gene match: 6. This CDR3 is built from 15 residues. CDR3 sequence (DNA): TGTGCCAGCAGACTACTAGCGGAAGACACCGGGGAGCTGTTTTTT. Translated, it gives CASRLLAEDTGELFF.

The V call is TRBV6-5, the J call TRBJ2-5; 7 positions match TRBD2. The CDR3 contains 15 residues. CDR1 is MNHEY, CDR2 SVGAGI, per germline. V dropped 8 bases and J dropped 5; count of bases not matched to a gene: 14. The CDR3 nucleotides are TGTGCCAGCGAGACGGGTCGCGGGAGAGGCGAGACCCAGTACTTC. Its translation is CASETGRGRGETQYF.

The V gene is TRBV24-1, the J gene TRBJ1-3; no clear D. The CDR3 sequence is 16 residues long. V dropped 8 bases and J dropped 0 bases, with 16 bases sitting between them. Germline CDR1 KGHDR, CDR2 SFDVKD. The CDR3 nucleotides are TGTGCCACCAACCGAGACCCTGAGGGCTCTGGAAACACCATATATTTT. Its protein product is CATNRDPEGSGNTIYF.

The V call is TRBV2, the J call TRBJ2-5; D might be TRBD2 (6 bases). Trimming took off 6 bases at V and 4 bases at J, with 9 bases between the two ends. From germline, CDR1 is SNHLY and CDR2 FYNNEI. The CDR3 is 12 residues long. The CDR3, as DNA: TGTGCCAGCAGACCGGAGGGAGAGACCCAGTACTTC. Its translation: CASRPEGETQYF.

The V gene is TRBV5-1, the J gene TRBJ1-6; D remains unclear. CDR1 is SGHRS and CDR2 is YFSETQ in the germline V gene. Trimming took off 4 bases at V and 5 bases at J, with 19 bases between the two ends. The CDR3 is 17 amino acids. CDR3: CASSLGSVRSHNSPLHF. In DNA, the CDR3 is TGCGCCAGCAGCCTGGGATCGGTCCGCAGCCATAATTCACCCCTCCACTTT.

The chain carries TRBV11-2 and TRBJ2-7; a possible D gene is TRBD1 (5 bases). Trimming shortened V by 6 bases and J by 3 bases, and 15 bases separated the two germline ends. CDR1 and CDR2 (germline): SGHAT, FQNNGV. The CDR3 covers 14 residues. The CDR3 coding sequence is TGTGCCAGCAGACGTACAGGCCGAATCTACGAGCAGTACTTC. It translates to CASRRTGRIYEQYF.

This clone has a count of ten or more. This CDR3 is CASSYSRDFDTQYF. The CDR3 nucleotides read TGTGCCAGCAGTTACTCCCGGGACTTTGATACGCAGTATTTT. The V call is TRBV6-2 or TRBV6-3, the J call TRBJ2-3, with D perhaps matching TRBD2 (6 bases). CDR1 and CDR2 from the germline V gene are MNHEY and SVGEGT. The CDR3 has 14 residues. Trimming removed 0 bases from V and 6 bases from J, with 10 bases in between.

The genes are TRBV7-9 and TRBJ2-1; D tentatively fits TRBD1 or TRBD2 (5 bases each). Trimming removed 6 bases at V and 9 bases at J, with 9 bases between. The germline gives CDR1 SEHNR, CDR2 FQNEAQ (reference sequence). This CDR3 has 11 residues. The chain's CDR3 is CASRRGAEQFF. CDR3 in DNA: TGTGCCAGCAGGAGGGGCGCTGAGCAGTTCTTC.

This rearrangement joins TRBV25-1 to TRBJ1-2; no clear D. The CDR3 consists of 14 residues. V was clipped by 8 bases and J by 2 bases, with 15 bases between them. Germline CDR1 and CDR2: MGHDK and SYGVNS. CDR3 amino acids: CASLGPGSNYGYTF. As DNA, the CDR3 is TGTGCCAGCCTAGGCCCCGGGTCCAACTATGGCTACACCTTC.

This clone has just one count. The chain is built from TRBV7-2 and TRBJ2-3, with D unclear. The CDR3 is 14 amino acids. Trimming pared 6 bases from V and 1 base from J, leaving 11 bases between. Germline assignment: CDR1 SGHTA and CDR2 FQGNSA. The DNA of the CDR3 is TGTGCCAGCAGTTCGCCGAGCGGCACAGATACGCAGTATTTT. Its translation: CASSSPSGTDTQYF.